The TCR beta chain under discussion was sequenced for a study of T-cell reconstitution after alpha-beta-depleted transplantation in children. Study outcomes and limitations: Newly made T cells mostly supplied T-cell counts and diversity one year after transplant. Roughly two months post-transplant, alpha-beta T cells reportedly originated from several hundred graft clones that had expanded. There were some patients whose high TCRbeta diversity at day 60 came from surviving recipient T cells and thymic progenitors.

Unique molecular identifiers were built into the TCRbeta library. TCRdb ran MiXCR on the PCR reads and lists one entry per CDR3 protein. The repertoire includes 550,000 to 800,000 distinct CDR3 sequences, around 12% of them detected once, and roughly 0.77% sits in the top ten. V lost 0 bases to trimming and J lost 0 bases, with 13 bases between them. This CDR3 is 16 amino acids long. Germline V gene lookup returns CDR1 DFQATT and CDR2 SNEGSKA (reference sequence). Comments on this clonotype: Its antigen is undetermined.

The clonotype originates from a girl aged 2-10 years with congenital amegakaryocytic thrombocytopenia, due to receive a stem cell transplant. This specimen was PBMCs, taken before TCRalphabeta/CD19-depleted stem cell transplant. V is TRBV20-1 and J is TRBJ2-3; possible D gene TRBD2, 5 bases. In DNA, the CDR3 is TGCAGTGCTAGAGATCGGCAGCGGAGAAGCACAGATACGCAGTATTTT. Amino acids: CSARDRQRRSTDTQYF.